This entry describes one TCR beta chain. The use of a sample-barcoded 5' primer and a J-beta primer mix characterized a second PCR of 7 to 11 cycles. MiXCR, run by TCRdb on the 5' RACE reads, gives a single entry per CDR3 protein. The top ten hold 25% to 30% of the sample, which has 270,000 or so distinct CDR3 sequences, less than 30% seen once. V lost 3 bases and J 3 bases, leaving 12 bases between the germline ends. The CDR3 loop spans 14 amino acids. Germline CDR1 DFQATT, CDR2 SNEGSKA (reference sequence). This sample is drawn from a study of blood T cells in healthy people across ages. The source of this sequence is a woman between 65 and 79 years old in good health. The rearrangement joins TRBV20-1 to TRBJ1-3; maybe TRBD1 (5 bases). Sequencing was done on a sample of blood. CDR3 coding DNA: TGCAGTGCTAGTAGGGGTTATGGTGGAAACACCATATATTTT. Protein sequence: CSASRGYGGNTIYF.